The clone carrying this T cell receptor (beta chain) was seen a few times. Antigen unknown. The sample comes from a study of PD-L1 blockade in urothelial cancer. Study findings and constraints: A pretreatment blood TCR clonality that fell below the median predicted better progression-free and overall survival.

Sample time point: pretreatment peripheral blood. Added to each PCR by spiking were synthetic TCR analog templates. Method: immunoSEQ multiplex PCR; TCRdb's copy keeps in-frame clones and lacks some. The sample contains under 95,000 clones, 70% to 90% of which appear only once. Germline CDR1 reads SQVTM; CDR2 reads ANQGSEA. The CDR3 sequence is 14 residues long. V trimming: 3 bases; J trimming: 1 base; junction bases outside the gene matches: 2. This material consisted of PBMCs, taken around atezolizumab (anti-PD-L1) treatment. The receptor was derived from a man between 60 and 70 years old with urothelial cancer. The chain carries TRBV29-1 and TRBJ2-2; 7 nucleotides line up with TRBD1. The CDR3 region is CSVEGQRNTGELFF. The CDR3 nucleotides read TGCAGCGTTGAGGGACAGAGGAACACCGGGGAGCTGTTTTTT.